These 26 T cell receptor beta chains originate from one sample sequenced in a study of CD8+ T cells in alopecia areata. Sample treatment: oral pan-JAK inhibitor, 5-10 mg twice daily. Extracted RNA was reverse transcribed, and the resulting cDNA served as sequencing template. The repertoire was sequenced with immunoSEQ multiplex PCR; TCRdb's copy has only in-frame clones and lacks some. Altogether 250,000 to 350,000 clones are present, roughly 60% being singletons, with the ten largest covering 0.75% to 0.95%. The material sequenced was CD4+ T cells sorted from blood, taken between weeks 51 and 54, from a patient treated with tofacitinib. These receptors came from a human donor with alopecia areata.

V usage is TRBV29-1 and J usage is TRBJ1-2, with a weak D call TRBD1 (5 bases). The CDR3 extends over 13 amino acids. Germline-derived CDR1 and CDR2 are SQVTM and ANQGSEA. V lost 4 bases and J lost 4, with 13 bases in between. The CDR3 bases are TGCAGCGTTGTGGGGCAGACGAGCTATGGCTACACCTTC. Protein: CSVVGQTSYGYTF.

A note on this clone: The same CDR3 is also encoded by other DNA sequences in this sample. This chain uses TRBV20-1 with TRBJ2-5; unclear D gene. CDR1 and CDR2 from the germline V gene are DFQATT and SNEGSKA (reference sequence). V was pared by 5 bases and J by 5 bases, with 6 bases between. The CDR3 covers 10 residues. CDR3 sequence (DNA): TGCAGTGCTGGCCGGGAGACCCAGTACTTC. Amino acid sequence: CSAGRETQYF.

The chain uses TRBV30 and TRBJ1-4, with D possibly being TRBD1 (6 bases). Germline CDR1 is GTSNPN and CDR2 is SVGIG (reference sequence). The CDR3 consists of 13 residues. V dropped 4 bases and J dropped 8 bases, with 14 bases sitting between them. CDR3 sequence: CAWTPDRKEKLFF. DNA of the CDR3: TGTGCCTGGACTCCTGACAGGAAGGAAAAACTGTTTTTT. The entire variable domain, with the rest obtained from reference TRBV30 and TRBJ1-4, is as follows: SQTIHQWPATLVQPVGSPLSLECTVEGTSNPNLYWYRQAAGRGLQLLFYSVGIGQISSEVPQNLSASRPQDRQFILSSKKLLLSDSGFYLCAWTPDRKEKLFFGSGTQLSVL.

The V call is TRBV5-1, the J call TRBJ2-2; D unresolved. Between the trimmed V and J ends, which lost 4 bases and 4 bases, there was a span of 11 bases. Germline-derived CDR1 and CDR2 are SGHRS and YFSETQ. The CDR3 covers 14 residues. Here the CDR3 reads CASSRSGSTGELFF. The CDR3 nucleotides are TGCGCCAGCAGCCGGTCGGGTAGCACCGGGGAGCTGTTTTTT.

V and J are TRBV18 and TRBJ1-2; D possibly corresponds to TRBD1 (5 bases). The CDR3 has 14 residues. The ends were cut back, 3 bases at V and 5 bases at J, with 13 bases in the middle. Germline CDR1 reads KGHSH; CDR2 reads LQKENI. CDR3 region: CASSPAGRAYGYTF. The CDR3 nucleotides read TGTGCCAGCTCACCGGCGGGCAGGGCATATGGCTACACCTTC.

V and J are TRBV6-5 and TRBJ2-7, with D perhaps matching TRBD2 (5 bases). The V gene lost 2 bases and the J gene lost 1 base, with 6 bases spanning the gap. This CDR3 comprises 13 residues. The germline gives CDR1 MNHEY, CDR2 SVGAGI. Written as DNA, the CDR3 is TGTGCCAGCAGTTACAGGGAGTCCTACGAGCAGTACTTC. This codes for CASSYRESYEQYF.

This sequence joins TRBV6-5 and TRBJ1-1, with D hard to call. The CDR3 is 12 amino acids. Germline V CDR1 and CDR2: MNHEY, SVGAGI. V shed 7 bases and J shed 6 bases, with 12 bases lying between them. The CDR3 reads CASTTTTSEAFF. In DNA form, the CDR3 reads TGTGCCAGCACAACCACTACCTCTGAAGCTTTCTTT.

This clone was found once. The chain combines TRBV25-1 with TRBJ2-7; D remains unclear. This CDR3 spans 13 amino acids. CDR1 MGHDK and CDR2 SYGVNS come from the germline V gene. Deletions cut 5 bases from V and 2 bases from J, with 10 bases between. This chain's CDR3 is CASSPVDPYEQYF. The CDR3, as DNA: TGTGCCAGCAGTCCGGTCGACCCCTACGAGCAGTACTTC.

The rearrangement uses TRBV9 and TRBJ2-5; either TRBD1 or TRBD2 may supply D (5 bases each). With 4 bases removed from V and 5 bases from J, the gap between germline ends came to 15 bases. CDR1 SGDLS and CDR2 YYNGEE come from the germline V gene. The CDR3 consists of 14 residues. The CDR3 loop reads CASSPQGSGETQYF. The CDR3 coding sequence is TGTGCCAGCAGCCCCCAGGGTTCGGGGGAGACCCAGTACTTC.

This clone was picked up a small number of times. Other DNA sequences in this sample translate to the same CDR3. Here the CDR3 reads CASSLVTGELFF. The DNA for the CDR3 is TGTGCCAGCAGCTTAGTCACCGGGGAGCTGTTTTTT. The chain couples TRBV7-9 to TRBJ2-2; the D is unclear. The germline V gene has CDR1 SEHNR and CDR2 FQNEAQ (reference sequence). This CDR3 region has 12 residues. V was shortened by 1 base and J by 4 bases, with 1 base between the two germline ends.

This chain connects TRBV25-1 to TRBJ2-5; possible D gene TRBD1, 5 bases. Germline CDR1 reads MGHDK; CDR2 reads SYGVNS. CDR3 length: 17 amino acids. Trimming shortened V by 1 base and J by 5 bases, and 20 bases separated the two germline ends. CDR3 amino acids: CASSESGYRFGWETQYF. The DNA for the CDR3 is TGTGCCAGCAGTGAATCCGGGTACAGGTTCGGCTGGGAGACCCAGTACTTC.

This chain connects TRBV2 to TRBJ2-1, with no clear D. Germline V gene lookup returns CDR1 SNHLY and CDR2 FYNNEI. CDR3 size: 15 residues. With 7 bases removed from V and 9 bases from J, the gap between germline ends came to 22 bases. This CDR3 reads CASTKGPMRYPEQFF. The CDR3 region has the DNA TGTGCCAGCACAAAGGGCCCTATGAGGTACCCTGAGCAGTTCTTC.

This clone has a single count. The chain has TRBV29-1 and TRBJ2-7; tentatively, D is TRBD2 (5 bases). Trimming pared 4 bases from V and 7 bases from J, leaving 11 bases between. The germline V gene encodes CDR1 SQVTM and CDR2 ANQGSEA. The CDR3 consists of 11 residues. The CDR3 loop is CSVAGPGEQYF. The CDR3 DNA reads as TGCAGCGTTGCCGGGCCGGGGGAGCAGTACTTC.

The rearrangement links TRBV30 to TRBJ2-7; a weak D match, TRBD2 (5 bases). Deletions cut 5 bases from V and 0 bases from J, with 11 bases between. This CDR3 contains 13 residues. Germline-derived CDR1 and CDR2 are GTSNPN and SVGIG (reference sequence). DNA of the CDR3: TGTGCCTGGGCCTGGAGCGGCTCCTACGAGCAGTACTTC. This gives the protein CAWAWSGSYEQYF.

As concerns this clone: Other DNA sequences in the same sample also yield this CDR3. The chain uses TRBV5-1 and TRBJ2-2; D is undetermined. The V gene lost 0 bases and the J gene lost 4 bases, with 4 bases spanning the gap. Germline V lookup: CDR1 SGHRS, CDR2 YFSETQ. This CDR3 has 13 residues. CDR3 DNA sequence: TGCGCCAGCAGCTTGGCCTCCACCGGGGAGCTGTTTTTT. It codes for CASSLASTGELFF.

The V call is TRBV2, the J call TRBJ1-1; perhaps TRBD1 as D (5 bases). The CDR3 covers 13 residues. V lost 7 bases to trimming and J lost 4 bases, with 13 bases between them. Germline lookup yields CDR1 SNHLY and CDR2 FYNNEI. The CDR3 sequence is CASNYNGGTEAFF. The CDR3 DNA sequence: TGTGCCAGCAACTATAACGGGGGCACTGAAGCTTTCTTT.

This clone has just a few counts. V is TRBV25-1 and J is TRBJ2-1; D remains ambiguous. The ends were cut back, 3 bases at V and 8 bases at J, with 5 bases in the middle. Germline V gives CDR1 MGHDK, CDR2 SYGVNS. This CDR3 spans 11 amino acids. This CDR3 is CASSDFYEQFF. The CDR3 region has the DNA TGTGCCAGCAGTGATTTCTATGAGCAGTTCTTC.

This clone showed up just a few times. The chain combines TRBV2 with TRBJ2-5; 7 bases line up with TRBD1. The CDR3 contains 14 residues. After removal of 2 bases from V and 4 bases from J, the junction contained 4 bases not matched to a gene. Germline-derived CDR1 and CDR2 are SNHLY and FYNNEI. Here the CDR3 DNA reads TGTGCCAGCAGTGAACAGGGGGATGGAGAGACCCAGTACTTC. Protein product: CASSEQGDGETQYF.

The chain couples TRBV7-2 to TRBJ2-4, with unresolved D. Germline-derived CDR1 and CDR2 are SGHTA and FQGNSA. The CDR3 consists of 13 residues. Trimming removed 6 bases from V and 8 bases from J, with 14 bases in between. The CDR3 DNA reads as TGTGCCAGCAGTAAAGAACTCCGGGACATTCAGTACTTC. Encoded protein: CASSKELRDIQYF. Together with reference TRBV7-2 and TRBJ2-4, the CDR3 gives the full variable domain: GAGVSQSPSNKVTEKGKDVELRCDPISGHTALYWYRQSLGQGLEFLIYFQGNSAPDKSGLPSDRFSAERTGGSVSTLTIQRTQQEDSAVYLCASSKELRDIQYFGAGTRLSVL.

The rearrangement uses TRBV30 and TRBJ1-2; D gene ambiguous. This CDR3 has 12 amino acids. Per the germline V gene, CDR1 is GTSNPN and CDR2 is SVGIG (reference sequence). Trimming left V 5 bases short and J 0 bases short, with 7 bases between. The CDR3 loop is CAWDITNYGYTF. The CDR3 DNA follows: TGTGCCTGGGACATTACTAACTATGGCTACACCTTC.

CDR3 sequence (DNA): TGTGCCTGGGCCGGAGTCAGCCAAGAGACCCAGTACTTC. As protein: CAWAGVSQETQYF. V is TRBV30 and J is TRBJ2-5; D call uncertain. CDR1 GTSNPN and CDR2 SVGIG come from the germline V gene (reference sequence). There are 13 residues in the CDR3. V lost 5 bases, J lost 1 base, and 11 bases lay in between.

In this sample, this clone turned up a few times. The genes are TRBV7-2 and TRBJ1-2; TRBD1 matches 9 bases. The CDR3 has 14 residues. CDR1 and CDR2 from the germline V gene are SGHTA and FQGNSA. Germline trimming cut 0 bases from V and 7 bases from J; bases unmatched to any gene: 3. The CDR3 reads CASSLATGGLGYTF. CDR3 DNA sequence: TGTGCCAGCAGCTTAGCGACAGGGGGACTTGGCTACACCTTC. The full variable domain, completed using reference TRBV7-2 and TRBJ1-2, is GAGVSQSPSNKVTEKGKDVELRCDPISGHTALYWYRQSLGQGLEFLIYFQGNSAPDKSGLPSDRFSAERTGGSVSTLTIQRTQQEDSAVYLCASSLATGGLGYTFGSGTRLTVV.

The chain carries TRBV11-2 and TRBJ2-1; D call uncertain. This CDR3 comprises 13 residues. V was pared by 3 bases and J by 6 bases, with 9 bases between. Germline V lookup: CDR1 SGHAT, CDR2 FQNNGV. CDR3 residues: CASSFLRPNEQFF. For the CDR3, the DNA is TGTGCCAGCAGCTTTCTCCGCCCCAATGAGCAGTTCTTC.

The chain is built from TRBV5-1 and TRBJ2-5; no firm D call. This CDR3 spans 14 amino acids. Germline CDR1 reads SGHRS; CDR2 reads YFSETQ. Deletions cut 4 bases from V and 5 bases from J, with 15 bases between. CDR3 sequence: CASSPAKVDETQYF. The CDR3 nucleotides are TGCGCCAGCAGCCCGGCTAAGGTGGATGAGACCCAGTACTTC.

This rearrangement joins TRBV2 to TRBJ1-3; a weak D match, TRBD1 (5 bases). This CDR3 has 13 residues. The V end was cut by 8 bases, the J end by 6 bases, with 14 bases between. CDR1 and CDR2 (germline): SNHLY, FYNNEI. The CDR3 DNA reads TGTGCCAGCCACAGACAGACCGAAAACACCATATATTTT. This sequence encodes CASHRQTENTIYF.

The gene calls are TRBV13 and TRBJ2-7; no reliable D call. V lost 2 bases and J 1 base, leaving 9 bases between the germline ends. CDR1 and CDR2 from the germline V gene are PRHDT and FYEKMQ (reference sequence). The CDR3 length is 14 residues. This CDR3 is CASSLSAVSYEQYF. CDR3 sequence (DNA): TGTGCCAGCAGCTTATCGGCAGTTTCCTACGAGCAGTACTTC.